The 22 T cell receptor beta chains given below trace back to one sample, sequenced in a study of blood T cell repertoires in COVID-19. TCRdb keeps only in-frame clones here, not all; method: immunoSEQ multiplex PCR. The sample records under 130,000 clones, about 86% being singletons. Sequenced: peripheral blood. These receptors were taken from a man older than 75 with acute or convalescent COVID-19.

The rearrangement joins TRBV7-2 to TRBJ2-1; maybe TRBD2 (6 bases). The CDR3 spans 12 residues. The germline gives CDR1 SGHTA, CDR2 FQGNSA. Trimming took 1 base from V and 9 from J, leaving 7 bases between them. CDR3 amino acids: CASSLDGGEQFF. The CDR3 DNA follows: TGTGCCAGCAGCTTAGACGGGGGTGAGCAGTTCTTC. Using reference TRBV7-2 and TRBJ2-1 for the parts outside the CDR3, the full variable domain is GAGVSQSPSNKVTEKGKDVELRCDPISGHTALYWYRQSLGQGLEFLIYFQGNSAPDKSGLPSDRFSAERTGGSVSTLTIQRTQQEDSAVYLCASSLDGGEQFFGPGTRLTVL.

The gene calls are TRBV28 and TRBJ1-1, with TRBD1 identical over 7 bases. V gave up 1 base and J gave up 9 bases; unmatched junction bases: 11. The germline V gene encodes CDR1 MDHEN and CDR2 SYDVKM. The CDR3 covers 15 residues. The CDR3 sequence: CASSLLLRQGKKAFF. DNA for the CDR3: TGTGCCAGCAGTTTATTACTTAGACAGGGAAAGAAAGCTTTCTTT.

The rearrangement joins TRBV28 to TRBJ1-2; possibly TRBD1 for D (6 bases). The germline CDR1 and CDR2 sequences are MDHEN and SYDVKM. V dropped 5 bases and J dropped 7 bases, with 8 bases sitting between them. CDR3 length: 11 residues. In DNA, the CDR3 is TGTGCCAGCAGTAGGGACATTGGCTACACCTTC. This sequence encodes CASSRDIGYTF.

The chain combines TRBV7-9 with TRBJ1-1; unclear D gene. Trimming cost V 0 bases and J 3 bases, with 8 bases left between them. Germline V gene sequence: CDR1 SEHNR, CDR2 FQNEAQ (reference sequence). The CDR3 loop spans 14 amino acids. The CDR3 bases are TGTGCCAGCAGCTTAGCGGGAGTGGACACTGAAGCTTTCTTT. Protein product: CASSLAGVDTEAFF.

This clone has just one count. V gene TRBV19 combines with J gene TRBJ1-2, with a possible D match to TRBD1 (6 bases). This CDR3 has 13 residues. Germline loops: CDR1 LNHDA, CDR2 SQIVND (reference sequence). The V end was cut by 4 bases, the J end by 8 bases, with 14 bases between. The DNA of the CDR3 is TGTGCCAGTAGTACCTACAGGGAATTGGGCTACACCTTC. This gives the protein CASSTYRELGYTF.

This clone came up a few times. This chain uses TRBV2 with TRBJ1-3, with D perhaps matching TRBD1 (5 bases). V dropped 6 bases and J dropped 8 bases, with 11 bases sitting between them. Germline V gene lookup returns CDR1 SNHLY and CDR2 FYNNEI. This CDR3 comprises 12 residues. CDR3 in amino acids: CASSGRAHTIYF. CDR3 nucleotide sequence: TGTGCCAGCAGCGGCAGGGCCCACACCATATATTTT.

The chain has TRBV10-3 and TRBJ1-2, with D hard to call. The CDR3 is 14 amino acids. Germline V lookup: CDR1 ENHRY, CDR2 SYGVKD. Trimming left V 3 bases short and J 1 base short, with 9 bases between. Written as DNA, the CDR3 is TGTGCCATCAGTGAATACGGGGATAACTATGGCTACACCTTC. Protein: CAISEYGDNYGYTF.

V is TRBV2 and J is TRBJ1-1, with 9 bases lining up with TRBD1. The germline CDR1 and CDR2 sequences are SNHLY and FYNNEI. Germline trimming cut 0 bases from V and 0 bases from J; bases unmatched to any gene: 5. This CDR3 spans 17 amino acids. CDR3 amino acids: CASSEALTGGLNTEAFF. DNA of the CDR3: TGTGCCAGCAGTGAAGCGCTGACAGGGGGGTTGAACACTGAAGCTTTCTTT.

The gene calls are TRBV7-9 and TRBJ2-7, with D perhaps TRBD1 (7 bases). In germline, CDR1 is SEHNR, CDR2 FQNEAQ (reference sequence). The CDR3 is 17 amino acids. Deletions cut 5 bases from V and 3 bases from J, with 23 bases between. The CDR3, as DNA: TGTGCCAGCAGCCGAACTGGGGCCAGGGGGGTTGGCTACGAGCAGTACTTC. Its protein is CASSRTGARGVGYEQYF.

This clone was counted only a few times. CDR3 amino acids: CASSLGQGEIGELFF. The CDR3 DNA follows: TGCGCCAGCAGCCTGGGACAGGGGGAAATCGGGGAGCTGTTTTTT. This chain joins TRBV5-1 and TRBJ2-2; TRBD1 matches at 11 bases. Germline V gives CDR1 SGHRS, CDR2 YFSETQ. After removal of 4 bases from V and 7 bases from J, the junction contained 6 bases not matched to a gene. The CDR3 loop spans 15 amino acids.

The J gene is TRBJ2-3, the V gene TRBV5-1; no clear D. This CDR3 has 15 residues. V dropped 1 base and J dropped 0 bases, with 9 bases sitting between them. Per germline, CDR1 SGHRS and CDR2 YFSETQ. The CDR3 protein is CASSLFSTSTDTQYF. CDR3 DNA: TGCGCCAGCAGCTTGTTTAGTACTAGCACAGATACGCAGTATTTT. Based on the CDR3 plus reference TRBV5-1 and TRBJ2-3, the full variable domain is KAGVTQTPRYLIKTRGQQVTLSCSPISGHRSVSWYQQTPGQGLQFLFEYFSETQRNKGNFPGRFSGRQFSNSRSEMNVSTLELGDSALYLCASSLFSTSTDTQYFGPGTRLTVL.

This chain connects TRBV18 to TRBJ1-5; TRBD1 aligns across 9 bases. The CDR3 length is 15 residues. Germline V gene sequence: CDR1 KGHSH, CDR2 LQKENI. V gave up 6 bases and J gave up 5 bases; unmatched junction bases: 8. CDR3 in amino acids: CASSRVQGADQPQHF. CDR3 DNA: TGTGCCAGCTCGCGAGTACAGGGGGCTGATCAGCCCCAGCATTTT.

The chain is built from TRBV30 and TRBJ1-5; 8 bases match TRBD1. The length of the CDR3 is 14 residues. In germline, CDR1 is GTSNPN, CDR2 SVGIG (reference sequence). Losses at the gene ends were 0 bases for V and 6 bases for J; bases not matched to a gene: 4. This CDR3 is CAWSVGQGFQPQHF. The CDR3 DNA sequence: TGTGCCTGGAGTGTAGGACAGGGTTTTCAGCCCCAGCATTTT.

The chain has TRBV11-2 and TRBJ1-1, with 10 bases fitting TRBD1. CDR3 size: 18 residues. Germline-derived CDR1 and CDR2 are SGHAT and FQNNGV. The V segment lost 0 bases and the J segment 4 bases; nucleotides outside the gene matches: 11. This CDR3 is CASSLDIFRTGGGTEAFF. The CDR3, as DNA: TGTGCCAGCAGCTTAGATATATTCCGGACAGGGGGGGGCACTGAAGCTTTCTTT.

This clone was detected ten times or more. The V and J genes are TRBV5-6 and TRBJ1-5, with 8 bases identical to TRBD1. The CDR3 totals 14 residues. CDR1 SGHDT and CDR2 YYEEEE come from the germline V gene. V was clipped by 4 bases and J by 7 bases; unmatched bases: 7. CDR3 sequence (DNA): TGTGCCAGCAGCCTTTACAGGGGGGACCAGCCCCAGCATTTT. Its protein is CASSLYRGDQPQHF.

The chain employs TRBV27 and TRBJ2-7, with D possibly being TRBD2 (5 bases). The germline gives CDR1 MNHEY, CDR2 SMNVEV (reference sequence). The CDR3 covers 14 residues. Trimming shortened V by 7 bases and J by 3 bases, and 16 bases separated the two germline ends. DNA of the CDR3: TGTGCCAGCAAAAATGGAGGACCGAACTACGAGCAGTACTTC. Amino acid sequence: CASKNGGPNYEQYF.

The J gene is TRBJ2-1, the V gene TRBV2; possibly TRBD1 for D (5 bases). Trimming stripped 7 bases from V and 2 bases from J, with 12 bases between. The length of the CDR3 is 14 residues. Germline V lookup: CDR1 SNHLY, CDR2 FYNNEI. The CDR3 protein is CASIKTTAYNEQFF. As DNA, the CDR3 is TGTGCCAGCATTAAAACGACAGCCTACAATGAGCAGTTCTTC.

The chain recombines TRBV7-2 with TRBJ1-2, with D perhaps matching TRBD1 (6 bases). Trimming stripped 9 bases from V and 6 bases from J, with 20 bases between. This CDR3 contains 14 residues. Germline loops: CDR1 SGHTA, CDR2 FQGNSA. CDR3 in amino acids: CASKTSGASDGYTF. CDR3 bases: TGTGCCAGTAAAACGTCAGGGGCCTCTGATGGCTACACCTTC.

V is TRBV3-1 (or the pseudogene TRBV3-2) and J is TRBJ1-6, with D hard to call. CDR3 length: 14 residues. V lost 0 bases and J lost 4, with 4 bases in between. In germline, CDR1 is LGHDT, CDR2 YNNKEL (reference sequence). The CDR3 reads CASSQDRYNSPLHF. The CDR3 bases are TGTGCCAGCAGCCAAGACCGGTATAATTCACCCCTCCACTTT.

V and J are TRBV6-5 and TRBJ1-5, with TRBD1 matching over 7 bases. With V trimmed by 5 bases and J by 0 bases, 4 bases remained unmatched. Looked up from germline, CDR1 is MNHEY and CDR2 is SVGAGI. This CDR3 comprises 15 residues. CDR3 protein: CASSRQGLSNQPQHF. CDR3 DNA: TGTGCCAGCAGTCGACAGGGCCTTAGCAATCAGCCCCAGCATTTT.

This clone is a singleton in its sample. V usage is TRBV11-3 and J usage is TRBJ2-1, with 10 bases identical to TRBD2. The CDR3 runs to 15 residues. The germline gives CDR1 SGHNT, CDR2 YENEEA. Trimming at V came to 1 base and at J to 3 bases, leaving 0 bases not matched to a gene. The CDR3 protein is CASSLGTSGYNEQFF. Written as DNA, the CDR3 is TGTGCCAGCAGCTTAGGGACTAGCGGCTACAATGAGCAGTTCTTC.

V and J are TRBV18 and TRBJ2-2, with D possibly matching TRBD2 (7 bases). The germline gives CDR1 KGHSH, CDR2 LQKENI. The V and J ends lost 4 bases and 2 bases respectively, with 17 bases between them. The CDR3 runs 17 residues. CDR3 nucleotide sequence: TGTGCCAGCTCACAAGCGGGGACACCCCTTAACACCGGGGAGCTGTTTTTT. The encoded protein is CASSQAGTPLNTGELFF.